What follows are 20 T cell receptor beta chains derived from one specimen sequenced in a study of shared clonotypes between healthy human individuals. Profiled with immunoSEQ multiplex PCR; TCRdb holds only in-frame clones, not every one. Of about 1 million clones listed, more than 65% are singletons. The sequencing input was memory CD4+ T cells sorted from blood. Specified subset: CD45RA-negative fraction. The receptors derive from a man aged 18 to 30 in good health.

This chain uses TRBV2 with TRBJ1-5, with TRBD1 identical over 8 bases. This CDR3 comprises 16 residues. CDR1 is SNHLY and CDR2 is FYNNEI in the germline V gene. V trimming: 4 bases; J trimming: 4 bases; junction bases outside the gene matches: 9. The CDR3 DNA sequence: TGTGCCAGCAGTGGCTCCCAGGACAGGGTGAATCAGCCCCAGCATTTT. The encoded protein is CASSGSQDRVNQPQHF.

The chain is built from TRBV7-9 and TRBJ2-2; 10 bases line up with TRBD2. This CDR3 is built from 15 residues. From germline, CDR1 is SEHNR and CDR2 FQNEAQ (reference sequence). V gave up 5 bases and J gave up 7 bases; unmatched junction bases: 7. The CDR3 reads CASSPSGSFIGELFF. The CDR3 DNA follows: TGTGCCAGCAGCCCTAGCGGGAGTTTTATCGGGGAGCTGTTTTTT.

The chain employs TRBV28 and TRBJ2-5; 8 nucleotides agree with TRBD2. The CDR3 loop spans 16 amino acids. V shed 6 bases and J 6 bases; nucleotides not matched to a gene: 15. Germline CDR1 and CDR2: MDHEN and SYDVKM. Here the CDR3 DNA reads TGTGCCAGCAGCCGGGCGGCGGGGGGCTTACTACAGACCCAGTACTTC. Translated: CASSRAAGGLLQTQYF.

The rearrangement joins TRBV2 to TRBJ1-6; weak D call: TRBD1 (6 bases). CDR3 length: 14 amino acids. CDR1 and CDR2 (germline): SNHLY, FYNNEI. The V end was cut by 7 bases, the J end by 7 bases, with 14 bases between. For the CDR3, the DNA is TGTGCCAGCATAGGTGGGGACAACAATTCACCCCTCCACTTT. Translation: CASIGGDNNSPLHF.

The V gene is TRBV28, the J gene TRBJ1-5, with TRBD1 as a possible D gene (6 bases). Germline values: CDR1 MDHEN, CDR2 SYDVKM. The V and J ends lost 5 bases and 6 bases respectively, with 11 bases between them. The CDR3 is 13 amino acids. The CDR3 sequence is CASSKQGSQPQHF. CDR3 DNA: TGTGCCAGCAGTAAACAGGGTAGTCAGCCCCAGCATTTT.

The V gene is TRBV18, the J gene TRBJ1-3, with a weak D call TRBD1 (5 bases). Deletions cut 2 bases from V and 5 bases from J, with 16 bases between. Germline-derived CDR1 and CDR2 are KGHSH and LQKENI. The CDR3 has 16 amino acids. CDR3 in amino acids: CASSPNRPTARNTIYF. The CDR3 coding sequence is TGTGCCAGCTCACCAAACAGGCCCACCGCTAGAAACACCATATATTTT.

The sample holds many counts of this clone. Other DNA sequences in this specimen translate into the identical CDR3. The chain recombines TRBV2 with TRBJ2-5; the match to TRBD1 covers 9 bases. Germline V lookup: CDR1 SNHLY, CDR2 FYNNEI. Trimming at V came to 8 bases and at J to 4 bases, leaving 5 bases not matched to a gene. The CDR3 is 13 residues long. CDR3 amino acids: CASCPGQGETQYF. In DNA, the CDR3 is TGTGCCAGCTGTCCGGGACAGGGAGAGACCCAGTACTTC.

The chain's CDR3 is CASKRGRADTQYF. The CDR3 nucleotides read TGTGCCAGCAAGCGGGGGAGGGCAGATACGCAGTATTTT. The rearrangement uses TRBV6-5 and TRBJ2-3; TRBD2 agrees at 8 bases. The CDR3 has 13 amino acids. V shed 7 bases and J 4 bases; nucleotides not matched to a gene: 4. Germline-derived CDR1 and CDR2 are MNHEY and SVGAGI.

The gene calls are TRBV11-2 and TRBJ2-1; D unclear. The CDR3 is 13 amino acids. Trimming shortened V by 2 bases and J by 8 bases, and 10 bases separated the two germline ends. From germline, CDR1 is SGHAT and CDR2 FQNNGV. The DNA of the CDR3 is TGTGCCAGCAGCTTATCCGCTATCGATGAGCAGTTCTTC. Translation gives CASSLSAIDEQFF.

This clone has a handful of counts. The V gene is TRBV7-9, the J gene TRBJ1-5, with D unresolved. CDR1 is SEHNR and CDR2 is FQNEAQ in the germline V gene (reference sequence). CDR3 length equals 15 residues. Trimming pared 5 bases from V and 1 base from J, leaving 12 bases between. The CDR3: CASSAGAISNQPQHF. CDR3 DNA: TGTGCCAGCAGCGCCGGTGCGATCAGCAATCAGCCCCAGCATTTT.

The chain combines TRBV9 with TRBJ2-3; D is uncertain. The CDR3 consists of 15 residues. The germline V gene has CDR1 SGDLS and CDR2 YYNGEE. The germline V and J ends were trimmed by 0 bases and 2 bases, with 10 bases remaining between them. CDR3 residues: CASSVEVGYTDTQYF. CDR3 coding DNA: TGTGCCAGCAGCGTAGAGGTAGGATACACAGATACGCAGTATTTT.

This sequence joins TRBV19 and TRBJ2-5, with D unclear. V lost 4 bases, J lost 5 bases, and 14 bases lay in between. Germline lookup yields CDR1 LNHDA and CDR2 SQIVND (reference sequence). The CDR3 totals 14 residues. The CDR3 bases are TGTGCCAGTAGTACCTCCTCCCACGTGGAGACCCAGTACTTC. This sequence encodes CASSTSSHVETQYF.

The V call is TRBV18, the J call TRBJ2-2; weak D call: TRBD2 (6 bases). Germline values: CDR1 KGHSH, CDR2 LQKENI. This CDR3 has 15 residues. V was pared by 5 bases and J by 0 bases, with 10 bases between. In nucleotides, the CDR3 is TGTGCCAGCTCAGCGGGACTGCCGAACACCGGGGAGCTGTTTTTT. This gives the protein CASSAGLPNTGELFF.

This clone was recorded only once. As DNA, the CDR3 is TGTGCCAGTGGACAGGGGTACGGTGAAAAACTGTTTTTT. This sequence encodes CASGQGYGEKLFF. The rearrangement uses TRBV5-8 and TRBJ1-4; 9 positions match TRBD1. The J segment lost 7 bases and the V segment lost 8 bases, leaving 6 bases of the junction unmatched. CDR1 is SGHTS and CDR2 is YDEGEE in the germline V gene. The CDR3 runs to 13 residues.

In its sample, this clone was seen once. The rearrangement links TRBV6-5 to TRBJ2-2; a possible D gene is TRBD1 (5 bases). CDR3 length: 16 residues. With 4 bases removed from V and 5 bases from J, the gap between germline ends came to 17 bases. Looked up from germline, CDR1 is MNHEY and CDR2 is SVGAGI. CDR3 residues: CASSSPGIHRTGELFF. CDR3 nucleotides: TGTGCCAGCAGTTCTCCAGGGATCCATCGGACCGGGGAGCTGTTTTTT.

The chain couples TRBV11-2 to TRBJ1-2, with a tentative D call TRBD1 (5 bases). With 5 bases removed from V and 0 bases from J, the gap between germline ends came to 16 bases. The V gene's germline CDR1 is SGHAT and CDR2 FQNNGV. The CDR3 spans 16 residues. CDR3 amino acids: CASSARGRGTNYGYTF. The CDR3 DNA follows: TGTGCCAGCAGCGCACGGGGTCGGGGGACTAACTATGGCTACACCTTC.

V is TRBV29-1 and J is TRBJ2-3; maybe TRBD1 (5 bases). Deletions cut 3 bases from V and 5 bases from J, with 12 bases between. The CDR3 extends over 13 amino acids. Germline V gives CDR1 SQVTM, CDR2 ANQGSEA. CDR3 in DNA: TGCAGCGTTGAGTCCAGGGCGAGAGATACGCAGTATTTT. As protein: CSVESRARDTQYF.

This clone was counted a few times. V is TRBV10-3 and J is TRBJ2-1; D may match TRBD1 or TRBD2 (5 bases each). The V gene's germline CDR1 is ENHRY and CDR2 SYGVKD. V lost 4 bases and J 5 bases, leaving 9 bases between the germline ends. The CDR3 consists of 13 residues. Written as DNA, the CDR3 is TGTGCCATCAGTGGGGACGGAGACAATGAGCAGTTCTTC. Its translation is CAISGDGDNEQFF.

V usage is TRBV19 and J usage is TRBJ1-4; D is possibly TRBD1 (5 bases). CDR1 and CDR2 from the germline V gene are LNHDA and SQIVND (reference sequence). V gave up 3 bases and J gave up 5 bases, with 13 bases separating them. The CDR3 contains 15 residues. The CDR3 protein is CASSMPQGNNEKLFF. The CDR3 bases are TGTGCCAGTAGTATGCCTCAGGGCAACAATGAAAAACTGTTTTTT.

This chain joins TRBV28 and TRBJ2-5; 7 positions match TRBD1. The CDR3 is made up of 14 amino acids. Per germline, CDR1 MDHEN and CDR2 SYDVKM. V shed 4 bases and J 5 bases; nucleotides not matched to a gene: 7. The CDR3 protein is CASSSGQPSETQYF. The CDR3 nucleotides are TGTGCCAGCAGTTCGGGACAGCCGTCGGAGACCCAGTACTTC.